This T cell receptor (beta chain) was obtained from a study of OX40 agonist ivuxolimab in advanced cancers. General observations from the study: At 0.1 to 3.0 mg/kg, clonal expansion of CD4+ and CD8+ blood T cells had occurred by week 6. Among some nonresponders, normalized T-cell clonal expansion was also low.

V shed 5 bases and J shed 1 base, with 8 bases lying between them. The CDR3 runs 13 residues. Germline-derived CDR1 and CDR2 are MRHNA and SNTAGT. Generated by immunoSEQ multiplex PCR, the TCRdb table keeps only in-frame clones and is missing some. This table holds around 61,000 clones, roughly 80% found once. In regard to this clone: What it binds is not known.

The receptor was derived from an adult with an advanced solid tumor such as melanoma, head and neck, liver or kidney cancer. The starting material was CD4+ or CD8+ T cells sorted from blood, obtained in a trial of the OX40 agonist ivuxolimab. The rearrangement links TRBV6-4 to TRBJ2-5; D gene uncertain. CDR3 sequence reads: CASSPTGQETQYF. CDR3 nucleotide sequence: TGTGCCAGCAGTCCCACCGGCCAAGAGACCCAGTACTTC.